This is a list of T cell receptor beta chains from one sample in a study of blood T cell repertoires in COVID-19. Assay: immunoSEQ multiplex PCR; the TCRdb copy retains only in-frame clones and omits some. The data hold about 110,000 clones, with 60% to 80% observed a single time. The sample consisted of peripheral blood. All receptors derive from a woman aged 80 or over with active or convalescent COVID-19. CDR3s include the opening cysteine and the closing phenylalanine or tryptophan. A D gene is named only where the DNA matches it firmly. The size entry is marked missing in some rows and otherwise reads once, few, many or a size class.

>TRBJ1-2|TRBV6-5|.|.
CASSTPGGGYTF
TGTGCCAGCAGTACCCCCGGGGGTGGCTACACCTTC
>TRBJ2-1|TRBV18|TRBD2|.
CASSPGTSGYNEQFF
TGTGCCAGCTCACCCGGGACTAGCGGTTACAATGAGCAGTTCTTC
>TRBJ1-2|TRBV29-1|.|.
CSVQRFPSNYGYTF
TGCAGCGTTCAACGGTTTCCGTCTAACTATGGCTACACCTTC
>TRBJ1-1|TRBV15|.|.
CATSSPPGGAGAEAFF
TGTGCCACCAGCAGCCCCCCGGGGGGGGCAGGGGCTGAAGCTTTCTTT
>TRBJ2-7|TRBV19|.|few
CASRRSGRDFEQYF
TGTGCCAGTAGGCGTTCCGGCAGGGATTTCGAGCAGTACTTC
>TRBJ1-6|TRBV5-1|TRBD1|once
CASSLEGQGDSPLHF
TGCGCCAGCAGCTTGGAGGGACAGGGTGATTCACCCCTCCACTTT
>TRBJ1-2|TRBV29-1|.|.
CSVGGQNYGYTF
TGCAGCGTTGGCGGACAGAACTATGGCTACACCTTC
>TRBJ2-7|TRBV21-1|.|.
CASSKRWTSGKESYEQYF
TGTGCCAGCAGCAAACGGTGGACTAGCGGTAAGGAATCCTACGAGCAGTACTTC
>TRBJ2-6|TRBV5-6|.|.
CASSSLLSGANVLTF
TGTGCCAGCAGCTCTCTCCTCTCTGGGGCCAACGTCCTGACTTTC
>TRBJ2-7|TRBV5-4|TRBD1|.
CATGTGRTYEQYF
TGTGCCACCGGGACAGGGAGGACCTACGAGCAGTACTTC
>TRBJ1-5|TRBV7-8|.|.
CASSLAVLRSPGPQHF
TGTGCCAGCAGCTTAGCGGTACTTCGGTCTCCGGGGCCCCAGCATTTT
>TRBJ1-4|TRBV6-7|.|.
CASSYSLSGEKLFF
TGTGCCAGCAGTTACTCCCTCTCGGGGGAAAAACTGTTTTTT
>TRBJ2-7|TRBV19|TRBD2|.
CATGTSGRAGEQYF
TGTGCCACCGGGACTAGCGGGAGGGCGGGCGAGCAGTACTTC
>TRBJ2-1|TRBV24-1|.|.
CATRRGGLKDEQFF
TGTGCCACCAGACGAGGAGGGCTAAAGGATGAGCAGTTCTTC
>TRBJ1-1|TRBV12-3/TRBV12-4|.|.
CASSVQKNTEAFF
TGTGCCAGCAGTGTCCAGAAGAACACTGAAGCTTTCTTT
>TRBJ2-3|TRBV28|.|.
CASSPESPDTQYF
TGTGCCAGCAGTCCGGAGAGCCCAGATACGCAGTATTTT
>TRBJ2-2|TRBV5-5|TRBD2|.
CASSSRTSGRVGELFF
TGTGCCAGCAGCTCAAGGACTAGCGGGAGGGTCGGGGAGCTGTTTTTT
>TRBJ1-6|TRBV27|TRBD1|.
CASSWDRRDSPLHF
TGTGCCAGCAGTTGGGACAGGAGGGATTCACCCCTCCACTTT
>TRBJ2-2|TRBV4-3|TRBD1|once
CASSQAPTGGRGDTGELFF
TGCGCCAGCAGCCAGGCCCCGACAGGGGGCAGGGGCGACACCGGGGAGCTGTTTTTT
>TRBJ1-1|TRBV7-8|.|.
CASSPNRDMNTEAFF
TGTGCCAGCAGCCCCAACAGGGACATGAACACTGAAGCTTTCTTT
>TRBJ2-2|TRBV5-1|TRBD1|.
CASSLGGGPGELFF
TGCGCCAGCAGCTTGGGAGGGGGCCCCGGGGAGCTGTTTTTT
>TRBJ2-7|TRBV4-1|TRBD1|.
CASSQGPGQRLSEQYF
TGCGCCAGCAGCCAAGGGCCGGGACAGCGTCTGTCCGAGCAGTACTTC
>TRBJ2-5|TRBV6-5|.|.
CASRQGETQYF
TGTGCCAGCCGCCAGGGCGAGACCCAGTACTTC
>TRBJ2-7|TRBV27|TRBD2|.
CASRPWGGGTYEQYF
TGTGCCAGCAGACCTTGGGGCGGGGGAACCTACGAGCAGTACTTC